This entry describes one T cell receptor (beta chain). Its antigen is unknown. The data derive from a study of cytomegalovirus exposure and HLA in healthy donors. Study in general: In terms of ancestry, the Caucasian-associated cluster contained roughly 80% of the approximately 420 genotyped donors. Findings of the study overall: CMV antigen specificity of a few CMV-associated chains was confirmed in vitro. In terms of immune exposure information, only CMV serostatus was available.

The PCR was carried out with 60 Vbeta primers and 13 Jbeta primers. Profiled with immunoSEQ multiplex PCR; TCRdb holds only in-frame clones, not every one. The sample has approximately 30,000 clones; 65% to 75% are singletons. The germline V gene has CDR1 MDHEN and CDR2 SYDVKM. This CDR3 comprises 13 residues. V gave up 3 bases and J gave up 1 base, with 6 bases separating them. This TCR was sampled from a man aged 45 to 65 in good health and CMV-seropositive. The chain couples TRBV28 to TRBJ1-1; D gene ambiguous. The sequenced sample consisted of PBMCs. CDR3 DNA: TGTGCCAGCAGTTTCAACACGAACACTGAAGCTTTCTTT. This codes for CASSFNTNTEAFF. Combining the CDR3 with reference TRBV28 and TRBJ1-1 gives the whole variable domain DVKVTQSSRYLVKRTGEKVFLECVQDMDHENMFWYRQDPGLGLRLIYFSYDVKMKEKGDIPEGYSVSREKKERFSLILESASTNQTSMYLCASSFNTNTEAFFGQGTRLTVV.